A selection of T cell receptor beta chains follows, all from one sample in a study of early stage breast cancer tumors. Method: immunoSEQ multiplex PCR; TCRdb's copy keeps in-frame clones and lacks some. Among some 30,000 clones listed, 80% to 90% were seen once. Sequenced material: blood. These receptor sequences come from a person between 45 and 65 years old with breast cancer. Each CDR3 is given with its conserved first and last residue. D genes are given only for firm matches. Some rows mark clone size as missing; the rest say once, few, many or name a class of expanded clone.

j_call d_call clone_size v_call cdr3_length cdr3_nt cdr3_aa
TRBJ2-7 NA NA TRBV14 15 TGTGCCAGCAGCCAAGGCTGGACATACTCCTACGAGCAGTACTTC CASSQGWTYSYEQYF
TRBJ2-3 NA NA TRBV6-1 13 TGTGCCAGCAGTGAAACAGGGAAAGATACGCAGTATTTT CASSETGKDTQYF
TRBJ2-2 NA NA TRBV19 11 TGTGCCAGTACCACAGCCGGGGAGCTGTTTTTT CASTTAGELFF
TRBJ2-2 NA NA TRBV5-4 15 TGTGCCAGCAGATCCGGGACATGGGGCACCGGGGAGCTGTTTTTT CASRSGTWGTGELFF
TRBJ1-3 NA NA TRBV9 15 TGTGCCAGCAGCGTCGGACAGCCCTCTGGAAACACCATATATTTT CASSVGQPSGNTIYF
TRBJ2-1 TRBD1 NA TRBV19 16 TGTGCCAGTAGTGTATCCGGGACAGGGGTATACAATGAGCAGTTCTTC CASSVSGTGVYNEQFF
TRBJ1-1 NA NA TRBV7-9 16 TGTGCCAGCAGCTTAGAAGGGCTGGGTTCAAACACTGAAGCTTTCTTT CASSLEGLGSNTEAFF
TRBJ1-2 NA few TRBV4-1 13 TGCGCCAGCAGCCAAGACCTTTCAGGGGGCTACACCTTC CASSQDLSGGYTF
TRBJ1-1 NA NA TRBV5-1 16 TGCGCCAGCAGCTTGGGGGGAGATCGATTCGGGCCTGAAGCTTTCTTT CASSLGGDRFGPEAFF
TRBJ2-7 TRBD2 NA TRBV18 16 TGTGCCAGCTCACCAGGGGGACTAGCGGGAGGATACGAGCAGTACTTC CASSPGGLAGGYEQYF
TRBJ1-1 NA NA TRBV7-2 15 TGTGCCAGCAGCACCCGAGCAACAGGAAATACTGAAGCTTTCTTT CASSTRATGNTEAFF